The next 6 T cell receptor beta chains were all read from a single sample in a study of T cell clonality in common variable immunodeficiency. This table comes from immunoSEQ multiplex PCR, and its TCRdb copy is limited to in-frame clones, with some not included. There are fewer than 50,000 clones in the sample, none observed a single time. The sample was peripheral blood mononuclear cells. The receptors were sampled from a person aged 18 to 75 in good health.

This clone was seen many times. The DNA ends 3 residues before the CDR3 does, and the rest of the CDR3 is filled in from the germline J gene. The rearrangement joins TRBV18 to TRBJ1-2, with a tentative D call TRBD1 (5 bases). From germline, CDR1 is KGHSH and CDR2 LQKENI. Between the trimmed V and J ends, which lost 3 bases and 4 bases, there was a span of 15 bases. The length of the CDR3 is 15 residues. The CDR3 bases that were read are TGTGCCAGCTCACCCTCGGGCAGGGAAGTCTATGGC. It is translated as CASSPSGREVYG. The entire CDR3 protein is CASSPSGREVYGYTF.

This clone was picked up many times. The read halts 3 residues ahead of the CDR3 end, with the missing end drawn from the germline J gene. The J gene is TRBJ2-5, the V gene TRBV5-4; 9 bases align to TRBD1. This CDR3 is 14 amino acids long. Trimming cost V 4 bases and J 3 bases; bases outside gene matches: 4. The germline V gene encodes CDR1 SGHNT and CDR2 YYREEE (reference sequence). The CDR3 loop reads CASSIGTGKETQYF. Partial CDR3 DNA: TGTGCCAGCAGCATCGGGACAGGGAAAGAGACC.

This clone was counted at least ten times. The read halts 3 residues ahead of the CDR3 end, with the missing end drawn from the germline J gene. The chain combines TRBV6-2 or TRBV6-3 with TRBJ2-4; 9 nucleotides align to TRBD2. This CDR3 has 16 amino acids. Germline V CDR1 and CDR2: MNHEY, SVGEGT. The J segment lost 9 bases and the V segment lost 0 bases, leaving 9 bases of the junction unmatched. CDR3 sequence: CASSYSRRRGGSIQYF. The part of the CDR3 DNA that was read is TGTGCCAGCAGTTACTCGCGGCGGCGGGGGGGCAGCATT.

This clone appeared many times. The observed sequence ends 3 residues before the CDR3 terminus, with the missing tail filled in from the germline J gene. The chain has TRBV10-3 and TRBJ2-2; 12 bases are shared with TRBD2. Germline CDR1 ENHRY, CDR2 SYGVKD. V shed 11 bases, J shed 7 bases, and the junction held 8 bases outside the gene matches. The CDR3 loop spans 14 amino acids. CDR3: CAVLAGGPIGELFF. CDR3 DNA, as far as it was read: TGTGCCGTCCTAGCGGGAGGGCCTATCGGGGAG.

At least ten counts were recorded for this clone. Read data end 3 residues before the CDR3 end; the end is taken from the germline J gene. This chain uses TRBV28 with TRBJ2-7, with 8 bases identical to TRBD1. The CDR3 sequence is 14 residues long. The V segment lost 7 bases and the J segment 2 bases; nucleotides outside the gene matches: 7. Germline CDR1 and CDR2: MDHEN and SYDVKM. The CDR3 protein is CASNPGGRPYEQYF. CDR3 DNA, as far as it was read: TGTGCCAGCAACCCAGGGGGCAGACCCTACGAG.

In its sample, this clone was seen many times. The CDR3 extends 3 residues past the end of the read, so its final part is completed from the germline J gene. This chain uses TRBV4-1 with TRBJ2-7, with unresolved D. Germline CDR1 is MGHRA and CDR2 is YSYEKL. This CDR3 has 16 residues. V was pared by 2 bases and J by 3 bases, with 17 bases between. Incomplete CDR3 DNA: TGCGCCAGCAGCCAAAGTCTAAATCGGCAGGACTACGAG. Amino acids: CASSQSLNRQDYE. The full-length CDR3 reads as CASSQSLNRQDYEQYF.